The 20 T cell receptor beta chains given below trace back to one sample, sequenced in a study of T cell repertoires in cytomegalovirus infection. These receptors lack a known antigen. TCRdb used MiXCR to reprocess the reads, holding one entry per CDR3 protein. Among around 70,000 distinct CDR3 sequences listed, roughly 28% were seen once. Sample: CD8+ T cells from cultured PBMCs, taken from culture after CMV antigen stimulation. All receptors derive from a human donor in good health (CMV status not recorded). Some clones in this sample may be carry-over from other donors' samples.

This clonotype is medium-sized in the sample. Written as DNA, the CDR3 is TGTGCCAGCAGCTTGGGCTCTTCACCCCTCCACTTT. It translates to CASSLGSSPLHF. The V and J genes are TRBV5-4 and TRBJ1-6; D unclear. CDR1 SGHNT and CDR2 YYREEE come from the germline V gene (reference sequence). The CDR3 has 12 residues. Trimming pared 0 bases from V and 9 bases from J, leaving 4 bases between.

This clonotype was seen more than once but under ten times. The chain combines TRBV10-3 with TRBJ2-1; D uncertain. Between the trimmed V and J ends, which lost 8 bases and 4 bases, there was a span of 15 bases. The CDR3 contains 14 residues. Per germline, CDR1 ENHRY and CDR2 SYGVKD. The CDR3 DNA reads TGTGCCATCGGTGGGGAAGCCGCATACAATGAGCAGTTCTTC. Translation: CAIGGEAAYNEQFF.

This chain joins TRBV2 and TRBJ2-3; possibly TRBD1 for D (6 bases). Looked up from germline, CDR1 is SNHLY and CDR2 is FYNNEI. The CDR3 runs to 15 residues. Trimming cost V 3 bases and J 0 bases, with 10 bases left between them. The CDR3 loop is CASSEGTISTDTQYF. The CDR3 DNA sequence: TGTGCCAGCAGTGAGGGGACAATAAGCACAGATACGCAGTATTTT.

This chain's CDR3 is CSARDGGHPGELFF. Written as DNA, the CDR3 is TGCAGTGCTAGAGATGGGGGCCATCCCGGGGAGCTGTTTTTT. V and J are TRBV20-1 and TRBJ2-2; D is perhaps TRBD1 (6 bases). Trimming removed 0 bases from V and 6 bases from J, with 11 bases in between. Germline-derived CDR1 and CDR2 are DFQATT and SNEGSKA (reference sequence). The CDR3 is 14 amino acids.

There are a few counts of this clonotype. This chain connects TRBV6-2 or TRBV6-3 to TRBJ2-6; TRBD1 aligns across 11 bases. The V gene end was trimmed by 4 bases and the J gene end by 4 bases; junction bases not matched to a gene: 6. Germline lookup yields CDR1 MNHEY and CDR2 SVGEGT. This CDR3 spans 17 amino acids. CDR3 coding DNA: TGTGCCAGCAGTTCCGGGACAGGGGGTCGCGGGGCCAACGTCCTGACTTTC. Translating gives CASSSGTGGRGANVLTF.

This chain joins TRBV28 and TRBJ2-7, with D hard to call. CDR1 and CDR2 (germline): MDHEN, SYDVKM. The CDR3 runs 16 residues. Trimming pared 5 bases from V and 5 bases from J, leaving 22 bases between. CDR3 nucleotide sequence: TGTGCCAGCAGTACCCTCGGGCAGGCTCTTCTGGACGAGCAGTACTTC. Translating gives CASSTLGQALLDEQYF.

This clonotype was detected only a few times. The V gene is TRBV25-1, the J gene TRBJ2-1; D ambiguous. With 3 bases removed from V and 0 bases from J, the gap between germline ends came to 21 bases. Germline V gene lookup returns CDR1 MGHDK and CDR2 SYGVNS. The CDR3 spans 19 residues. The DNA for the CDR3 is TGTGCCAGCAGTGAGCCCCTAACGAATCTACCCAGCTCCTACAATGAGCAGTTCTTC. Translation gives CASSEPLTNLPSSYNEQFF.

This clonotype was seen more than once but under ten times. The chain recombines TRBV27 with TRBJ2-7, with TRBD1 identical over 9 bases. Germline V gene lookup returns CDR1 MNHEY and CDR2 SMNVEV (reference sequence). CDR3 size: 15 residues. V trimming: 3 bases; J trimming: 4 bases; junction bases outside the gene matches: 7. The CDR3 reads CASSFSDRGRYEQYF. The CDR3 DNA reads TGTGCCAGCAGTTTTTCGGACAGGGGAAGATACGAGCAGTACTTC.

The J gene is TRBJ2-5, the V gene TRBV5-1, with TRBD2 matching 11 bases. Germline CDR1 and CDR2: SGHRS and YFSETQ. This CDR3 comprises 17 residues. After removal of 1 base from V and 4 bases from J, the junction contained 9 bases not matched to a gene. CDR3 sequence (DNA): TGCGCCAGCAGCTTGAATCTAGCGGGAGGTTTGACAGAGACCCAGTACTTC. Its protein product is CASSLNLAGGLTETQYF.

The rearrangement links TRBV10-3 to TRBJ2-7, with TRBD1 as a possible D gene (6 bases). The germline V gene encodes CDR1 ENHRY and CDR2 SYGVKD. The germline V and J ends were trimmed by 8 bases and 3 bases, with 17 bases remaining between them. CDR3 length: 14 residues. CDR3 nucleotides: TGTGCCATCGCCCCCGGGCAGGGACACTACGAGCAGTACTTC. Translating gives CAIAPGQGHYEQYF.

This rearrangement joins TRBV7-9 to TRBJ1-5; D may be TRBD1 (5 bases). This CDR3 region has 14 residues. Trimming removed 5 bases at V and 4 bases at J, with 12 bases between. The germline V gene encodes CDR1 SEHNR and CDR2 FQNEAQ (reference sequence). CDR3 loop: CASSPRGRNQPQHF. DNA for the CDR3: TGTGCCAGCAGCCCTAGGGGCAGGAATCAGCCCCAGCATTTT.

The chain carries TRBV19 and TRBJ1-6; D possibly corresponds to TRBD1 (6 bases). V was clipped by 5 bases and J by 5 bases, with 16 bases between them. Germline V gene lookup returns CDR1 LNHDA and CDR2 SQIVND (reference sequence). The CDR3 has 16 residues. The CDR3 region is CASSPYGGGDNSPLHF. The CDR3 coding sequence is TGTGCCAGTAGTCCCTATGGAGGGGGAGATAATTCACCCCTCCACTTT.

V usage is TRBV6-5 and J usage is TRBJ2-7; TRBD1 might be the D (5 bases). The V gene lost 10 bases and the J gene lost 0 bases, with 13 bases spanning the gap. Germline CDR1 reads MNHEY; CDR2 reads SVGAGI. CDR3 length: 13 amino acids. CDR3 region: CATWQGSSYEQYF. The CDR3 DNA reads TGTGCCACGTGGCAGGGCAGCTCCTACGAGCAGTACTTC.

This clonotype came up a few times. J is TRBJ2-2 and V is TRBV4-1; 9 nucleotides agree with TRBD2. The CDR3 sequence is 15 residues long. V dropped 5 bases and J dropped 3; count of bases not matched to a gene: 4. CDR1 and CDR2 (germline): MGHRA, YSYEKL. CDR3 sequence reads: CASSLIAGDTGELFF. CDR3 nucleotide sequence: TGCGCCAGCAGCTTAATAGCGGGGGACACCGGGGAGCTGTTTTTT.

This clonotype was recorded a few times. CDR3 in DNA: TGTGCCAGCAGTTTACAGGGGGGGCTACCTCCCTACGAGCAGTACTTC. Its protein is CASSLQGGLPPYEQYF. This chain uses TRBV28 with TRBJ2-7; D tentatively reads TRBD1 or TRBD2 (7 bases each). The CDR3 runs to 16 residues. The germline V gene has CDR1 MDHEN and CDR2 SYDVKM. Between the trimmed V and J ends, which lost 2 bases and 2 bases, there was a span of 16 bases.

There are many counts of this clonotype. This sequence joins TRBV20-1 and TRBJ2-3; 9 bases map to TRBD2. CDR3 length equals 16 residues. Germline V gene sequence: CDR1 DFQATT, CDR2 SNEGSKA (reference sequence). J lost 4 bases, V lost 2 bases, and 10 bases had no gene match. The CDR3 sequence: CSARRLAEWGADTQYF. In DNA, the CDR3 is TGCAGTGCTAGAAGACTAGCGGAATGGGGGGCAGATACGCAGTATTTT.

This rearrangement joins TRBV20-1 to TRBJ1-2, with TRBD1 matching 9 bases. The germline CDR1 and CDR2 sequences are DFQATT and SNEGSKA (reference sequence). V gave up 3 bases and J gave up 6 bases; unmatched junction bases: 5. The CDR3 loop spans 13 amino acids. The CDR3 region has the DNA TGCAGTGCTAGGAGGACAGGGGACAATGGCTACACCTTC. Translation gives CSARRTGDNGYTF.

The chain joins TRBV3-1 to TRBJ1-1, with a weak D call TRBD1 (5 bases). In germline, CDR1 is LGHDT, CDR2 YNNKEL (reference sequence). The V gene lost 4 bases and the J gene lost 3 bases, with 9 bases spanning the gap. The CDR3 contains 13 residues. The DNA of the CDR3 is TGTGCCAGCAGCCGTACGGGGGACACTGAAGCTTTCTTT. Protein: CASSRTGDTEAFF.

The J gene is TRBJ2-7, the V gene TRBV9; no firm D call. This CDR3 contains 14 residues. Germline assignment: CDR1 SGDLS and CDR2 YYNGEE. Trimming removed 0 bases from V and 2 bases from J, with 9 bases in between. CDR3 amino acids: CASSVDLRAYEQYF. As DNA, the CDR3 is TGTGCCAGCAGCGTAGACCTCCGGGCCTACGAGCAGTACTTC. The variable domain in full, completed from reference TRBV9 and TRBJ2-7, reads DSGVTQTPKHLITATGQRVTLRCSPRSGDLSVYWYQQSLDQGLQFLIQYYNGEERAKGNILERFSAQQFPDLHSELNLSSLELGDSALYFCASSVDLRAYEQYFGPGTRLTVT.

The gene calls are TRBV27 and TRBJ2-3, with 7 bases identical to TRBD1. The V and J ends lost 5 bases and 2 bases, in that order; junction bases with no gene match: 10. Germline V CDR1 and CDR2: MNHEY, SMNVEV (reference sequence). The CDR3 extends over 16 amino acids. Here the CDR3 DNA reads TGTGCCAGCAGTACCACAGGGGACGGACACACAGATACGCAGTATTTT. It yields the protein CASSTTGDGHTDTQYF.